This TCR beta chain is from a study of cytomegalovirus exposure and HLA in healthy donors (dated by TCRdb to 2017 to 2019). About the study as a whole: An earlier analysis of 550 to 700 of the donors reported 250 to 300 Gb of sequence data and 117 million unique TCR beta sequences from roughly 180 million T cells. An earlier analysis of 450 to 750 of the donors used high-throughput TCR beta sequencing to judge whether each TCR beta V gene segment behaved as functional or pseudogenic. High-throughput TCR immunosequencing, statistical association of individual TCRs with disease status, and machine learning were combined to predict cytomegalovirus infection status. A later analysis re-examined previously published TCR beta repertoires from around 670 donors and added high-resolution HLA genotyping to investigate patterns of TCR occurrence. Donor age, sex, ethnicity and CMV serostatus were compiled together with the repertoire data. Among the 398 genotyped donors, approximately 81% belonged to the genetic ancestry cluster associated with self-reported Caucasian donors. Typing coverage differed by locus: A, B, C, DRB1 and DQB1 were typed in about 620-640 donors, DQA1 in 522, DPA1 in around 600, and DPB1 in just under 490. Roughly five DR-DQ haplotypes were treated as single units for association and clustering because of strong linkage in the cohort. Across some 400 genotyped donors of the cohort, an average of approximately 200,000 unique TCR beta nucleotide sequences per donor were sequenced, and approximately 19% of those sequences were non-productive. In a later genetic analysis, genome-wide SNP genotypes for about three fifths of the roughly 670 donors were used, and that subset was treated as a discovery cohort. Around 300 gigabases of sequencing data and 78 million or so unique TCR sequences were included in an early release covering about 700 HLA-typed donors. Both class I and class II loci were covered by HLA typing, at four-digit resolution. The later analysis used no new phenotypic data to find candidate immune exposures, relying instead on TCR beta sequences and their occurrence across donors. Using immunosequencing, the study profiled T cell repertoires from about 610 subjects and related those repertoires to cytomegalovirus serostatus. The study was designed to test whether signatures of past pathogen exposure could be identified by cataloging public T cell receptors. Along with the roughly 670-subject first cohort, a separate validation cohort of 120 different subjects was used. All discovery cohort repertoires had been generated using a single sequencing platform. The paper as a whole reports these results and caveats: Broadly in line with IMGT annotations, most TCR beta V segments showed up in productive rearrangements about 87% or about 30% of the time in an earlier analysis of some 590 of the donors. The study listed approximately 150 TCR beta chains as associated with cytomegalovirus. A later analysis found that HLA-associated TCR beta chains were more clonally expanded and had lower generation probabilities than equally common non-associated chains. Because some donors lacked HLA typing at each locus, the association tests relied only on the typed subset. The authors suggested that the approach could potentially be generalized to other disease states and immunological phenotypes. Seventeen rarely observed V segments, including chromosome 9 orphons, were excluded from the earlier analysis of about 610 of the donors because counts were too low. A further reported finding was that TCR beta sequences accurately predicted the HLA-A and HLA-B alleles for most subjects in the first cohort. The cohort was sequenced for TCR beta chains only, and without alpha or paired-chain data the features that could be detected were limited. Some IMGT-functional V segments, including TRBV6-2 and TRBV6-3, could not be distinguished by the 87-base-pair reads and were therefore excluded. A group of highly shared sequence variants was considered likely to be a technical artifact of the sequencing pipeline. Most CMV-associated TCR beta chains appeared to be HLA-restricted in a later analysis, and the HLA associations seemed to be driven largely by CMV exposure. Immune exposure information for the cohort was limited to CMV serostatus. In vitro tests confirmed that three of the cytomegalovirus-associated TCR beta chains recognize cytomegalovirus antigens. According to a later genetic analysis, donors in an Asian-associated ancestry cluster had fewer N-insertions in productive TCRs than the roughly 660-donor mean. Across donors, most TCR sequences were observed very rarely, whereas some public TCRs were present in many individuals. Cytomegalovirus status was reported to be diagnosed by the classifier with high specificity and sensitivity in both the original and validation cohorts. Linkage disequilibrium might explain the correlated functional status among segregating V segments, but an unknown experimental factor could not be excluded. A later analysis found that TCR association rates varied across HLA loci, with DRB1 alleles showing the most associated TCRs and HLA-C alleles the fewest. A later analysis associated about 18,000 TCR beta sequences with specific HLA alleles at a false discovery rate of 0.05. When HLA alleles, especially DR and DQ, strongly co-occurred, attributing TCR associations to individual alleles was difficult. The presence/absence analyses assumed that sequencing depth was roughly uniform across donors, and that assumption may not be true. A later analysis reported that several top co-occurrence clusters appeared linked to parvovirus B19, influenza, CMV and Epstein-Barr virus. A later genetic analysis associated a missense DCLRE1C variant with V-gene and J-gene trimming of TCR beta chains, and an independent cohort replicated the association.

The cohort was made up of roughly 670 healthy bone marrow donors. At the time of sampling, every cohort member was nominally healthy, though immune exposures that went unrecorded were likely present. The donor tested CMV seronegative, placing the donor among the 300 to 400 seronegative members of the cohort. A peripheral blood sample was collected from each donor, and TCR beta sequencing was performed on peripheral blood mononuclear cells. The Qiagen DNeasy Blood Extraction Kit was used to extract genomic DNA from the blood cell samples. V lost 5 bases and J lost 5 bases, and the count of bases not matched to a germline gene is 6. The germline V gene provides CDR1 MNHEY and CDR2 SVGAGI. Including cysteine and phenylalanine, the CDR3 has 15 amino acids. Of the read, only the CDR3 DNA is kept; its 45 bases are in frame from base 1. This clone was recorded a few times. This clone's antigen is unknown. Nothing much larger sits one base from this clone, and base qualities are not available.

The library was made by the immunoSEQ multiplex PCR assay. A mixture of 60 forward primers for TCR Vbeta segments and 13 reverse primers for TCR Jbeta segments was used in the multiplex PCR. A multiplex PCR assay on genomic DNA amplified the CDR3 region of rearranged TCR beta genes. On the Illumina HiSeq System, the amplified TCR beta libraries were sequenced as 87-base-pair reads. The paper's data handling went like this. Across the 640 or so repertoires, a later analysis counted some 80 million unique TCR beta chains, about 10 million of which were shared by at least two donors. A nearest-neighbor algorithm error-corrected the raw reads and collapsed the reads into unique sequences, merging closely related sequences to remove PCR and sequencing errors. CDR3 sequences were aligned to IMGT reference sequences to assign V, D and J gene segments. For a sequence to be retained, a match of at least six nucleotides was required to both a V gene segment and a J gene segment. A rearrangement counted as productive if the CDR3 had no stop codons and remained in frame with V and J, and every other rearrangement counted as non-productive. CDR3 was defined by IMGT convention, running from the second conserved V-encoded cysteine to the conserved J-encoded phenylalanine. Sequences without an unambiguous match to a single V gene segment were excluded from the earlier analysis of 500 to 700 of the donors. An earlier analysis of about 600 of the donors called V segments functional above 56.7% productive rearrangements and segregating when the between-donor standard deviation exceeded 5%. To diagnose cytomegalovirus status from the catalog of TCR beta chain sequences, a statistical classification framework was built. In a later analysis, TCR nucleotide sequences were compared against IMGT/GENE-DB human TR gene sequences so that V and J genes could be assigned. In a later analysis, CDR3 sequences and most-parsimonious VDJ recombination scenarios were assigned using the TCRdist pipeline. A later analysis defined each TCR beta chain by its CDR3 amino acid sequence plus V-gene family, and excluded reads lacking a unique V-gene family. In a later analysis, 450 to 600 highly shared, low-generation-probability nucleotide sequences were removed to address suspected cross-contamination and a sequencing artifact. In a later analysis, a clonal expansion index for each public chain was calculated from normalized within-repertoire ranks of inferred template counts. In a later analysis, generation probabilities were computed using a VDJ recombination model fitted to out-of-frame rearrangements, and the results were checked against IGoR. A later analysis scored TCR-TCR, TCR-HLA and TCR-CMV co-occurrence with hypergeometric tests, applying a repertoire-size bias correction to TCR pairs. In a later analysis, false discovery rates were estimated by permuting HLA or CMV assignments 20 times. In a later analysis, co-occurring TCRs were grouped with DBSCAN, and TCRdist sequence similarity was added when clustering was performed within HLA-allele-positive subsets. For co-occurrence clustering, repertoires with fewer than 30,000 or more than 120,000 public chains were excluded, along with about five repertoires with anomalous nucleotide sharing. Here the immuneACCESS table is served through TCRdb, limited to in-frame sequences with V and J called. Missing clones are a known gap in these copies; in checked studies unresolved V genes cover under half, and the rest lacks a known reason. From that table come the V and J calls and clone size; the DNA was used to work out D and trimming. This sample comprises roughly 100,000 clones, roughly four fifths of them detected only once. The top ten clonotypes cover 1% to 1.5% of the sample.

The chain links TRBV6-5 with TRBJ1-6; a stretch of 7 junction bases matches TRBD1. Sequenced input: PBMCs. This clonotype originated in a man between 35 and 55 years old in good health and CMV-seronegative. In nucleotides, the sequence is TGTGCCAGCAGTGCCTCGGGACAGAATAATTCACCCCTCCACTTT. This yields the protein CASSASGQNNSPLHF.